This T cell receptor beta chain was documented in a study of blood T cell repertoires in COVID-19. Method: immunoSEQ multiplex PCR; TCRdb's copy keeps in-frame clones and lacks some. This sample has 55,000 to 65,000 clones; around 87% occur once, and the top ten carry roughly 6.7%. This CDR3 has 15 residues. CDR1 is MNHEY and CDR2 is SMNVEV in the germline V gene (reference sequence). Between the trimmed V and J ends, which lost 7 bases and 2 bases, there was a span of 16 bases. J is TRBJ2-3 and V is TRBV27; D may be TRBD1 (5 bases). Input material: peripheral blood. The sequence was collected from a man in his sixties with active or convalescent COVID-19. The CDR3 DNA reads TGTGCCAGCAAAATTAGGCGACAGAACACAGATACGCAGTATTTT. Translated, it gives CASKIRRQNTDTQYF.